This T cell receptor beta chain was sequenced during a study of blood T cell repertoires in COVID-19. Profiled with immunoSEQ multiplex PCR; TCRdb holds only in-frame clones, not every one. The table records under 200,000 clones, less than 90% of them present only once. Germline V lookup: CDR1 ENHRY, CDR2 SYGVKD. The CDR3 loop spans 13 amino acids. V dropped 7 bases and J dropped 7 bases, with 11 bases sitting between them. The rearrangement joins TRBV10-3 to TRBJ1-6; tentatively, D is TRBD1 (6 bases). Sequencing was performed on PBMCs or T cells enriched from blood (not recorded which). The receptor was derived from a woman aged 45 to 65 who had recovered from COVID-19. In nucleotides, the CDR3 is TGTGCCATCAAAGGGGGTGGGAATTCACCCCTCCACTTT. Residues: CAIKGGGNSPLHF.